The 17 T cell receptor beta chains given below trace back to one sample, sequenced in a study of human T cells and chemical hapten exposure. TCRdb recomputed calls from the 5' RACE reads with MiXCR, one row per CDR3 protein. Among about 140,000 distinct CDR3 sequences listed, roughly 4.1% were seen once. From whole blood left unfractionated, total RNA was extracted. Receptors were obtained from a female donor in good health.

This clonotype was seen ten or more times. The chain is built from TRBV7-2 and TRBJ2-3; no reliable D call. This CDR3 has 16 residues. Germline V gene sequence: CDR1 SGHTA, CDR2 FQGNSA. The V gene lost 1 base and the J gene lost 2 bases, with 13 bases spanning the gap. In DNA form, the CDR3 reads TGTGCCAGCAGCTTAGTTCCCGGAACCTACACAGATACGCAGTATTTT. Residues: CASSLVPGTYTDTQYF.

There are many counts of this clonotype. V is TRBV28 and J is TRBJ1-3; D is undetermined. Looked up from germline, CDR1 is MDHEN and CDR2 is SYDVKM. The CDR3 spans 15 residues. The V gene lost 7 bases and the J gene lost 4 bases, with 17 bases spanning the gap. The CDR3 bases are TGTGCCAGCACCTCGCCGCTGGAGGGAGGAAACACCATATATTTT. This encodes CASTSPLEGGNTIYF.

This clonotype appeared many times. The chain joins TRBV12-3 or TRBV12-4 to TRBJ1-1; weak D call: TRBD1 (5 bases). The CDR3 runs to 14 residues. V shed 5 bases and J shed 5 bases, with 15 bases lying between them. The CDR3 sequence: CASSPGAAHTEAFF. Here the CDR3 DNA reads TGTGCCAGCAGTCCCGGGGCCGCGCATACTGAAGCTTTCTTT.

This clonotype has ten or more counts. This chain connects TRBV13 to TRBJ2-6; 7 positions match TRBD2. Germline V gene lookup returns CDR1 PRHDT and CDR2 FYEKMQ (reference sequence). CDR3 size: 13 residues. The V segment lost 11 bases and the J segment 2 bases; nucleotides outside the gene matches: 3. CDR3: CAAREAGANVLTF. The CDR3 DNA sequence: TGTGCCGCCCGGGAGGCTGGGGCCAACGTCCTGACTTTC. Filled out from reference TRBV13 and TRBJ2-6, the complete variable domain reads AAGVIQSPRHLIKEKRETATLKCYPIPRHDTVYWYQQGPGQDPQFLISFYEKMQSDKGSIPDRFSAQQFSDYHSELNMSSLELGDSALYFCAAREAGANVLTFGAGSRLTVL.

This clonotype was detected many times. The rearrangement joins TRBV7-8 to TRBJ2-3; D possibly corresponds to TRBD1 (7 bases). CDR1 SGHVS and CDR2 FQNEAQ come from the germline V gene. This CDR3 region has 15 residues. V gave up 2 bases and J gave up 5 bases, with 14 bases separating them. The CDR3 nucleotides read TGTGCCAGCAGCTTATGGAGGGGGCCAGGAGATACGCAGTATTTT. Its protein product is CASSLWRGPGDTQYF.

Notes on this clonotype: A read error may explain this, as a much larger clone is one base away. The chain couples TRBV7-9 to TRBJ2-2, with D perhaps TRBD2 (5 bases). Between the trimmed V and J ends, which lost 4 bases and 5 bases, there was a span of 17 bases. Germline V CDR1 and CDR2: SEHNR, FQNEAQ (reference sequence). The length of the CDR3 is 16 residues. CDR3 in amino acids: CASSYTAGRGTGELFF. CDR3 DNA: TGTGCCAGCAGCTACACCGCCGGGCGAGGGACCGGGGAGCTGTTTTTT. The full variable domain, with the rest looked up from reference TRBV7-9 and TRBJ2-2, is DTGVSQNPRHKITKRGQNVTFRCDPISEHNRLYWYRQTLGQGPEFLTYFQNEAQLEKSRLLSDRFSAERPKGSFSTLEIQRTEQGDSAMYLCASSYTAGRGTGELFFGEGSRLTVL.

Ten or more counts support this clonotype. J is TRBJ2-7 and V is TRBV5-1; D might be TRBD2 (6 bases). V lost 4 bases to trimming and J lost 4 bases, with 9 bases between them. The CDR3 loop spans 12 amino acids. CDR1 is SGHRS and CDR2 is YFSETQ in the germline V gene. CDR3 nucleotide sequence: TGCGCCAGCAGCGGGGGGTCGTACGAGCAGTACTTC. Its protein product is CASSGGSYEQYF. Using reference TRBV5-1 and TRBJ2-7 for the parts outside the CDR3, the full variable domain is KAGVTQTPRYLIKTRGQQVTLSCSPISGHRSVSWYQQTPGQGLQFLFEYFSETQRNKGNFPGRFSGRQFSNSRSEMNVSTLELGDSALYLCASSGGSYEQYFGPGTRLTVT.

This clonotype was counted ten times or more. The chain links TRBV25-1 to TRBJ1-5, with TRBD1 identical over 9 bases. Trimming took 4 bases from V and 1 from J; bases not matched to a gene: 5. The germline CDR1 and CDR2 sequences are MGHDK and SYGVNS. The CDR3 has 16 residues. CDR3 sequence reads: CASSGTGGASNQPQHF. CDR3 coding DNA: TGTGCCAGCAGTGGAACAGGGGGCGCAAGCAATCAGCCCCAGCATTTT. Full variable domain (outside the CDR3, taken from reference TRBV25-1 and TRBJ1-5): EADIYQTPRYLVIGTGKKITLECSQTMGHDKMYWYQQDPGMELHLIHYSYGVNSTEKGDLSSESTVSRIRTEHFPLTLESARPSHTSQYLCASSGTGGASNQPQHFGDGTRLSIL.

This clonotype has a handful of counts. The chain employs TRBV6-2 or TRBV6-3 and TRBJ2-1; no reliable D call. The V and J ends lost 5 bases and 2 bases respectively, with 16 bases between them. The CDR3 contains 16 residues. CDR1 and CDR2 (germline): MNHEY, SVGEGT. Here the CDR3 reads CASSPPGCPPYNEQFF. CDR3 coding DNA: TGTGCCAGCAGTCCCCCCGGGTGTCCTCCCTACAATGAGCAGTTCTTC.

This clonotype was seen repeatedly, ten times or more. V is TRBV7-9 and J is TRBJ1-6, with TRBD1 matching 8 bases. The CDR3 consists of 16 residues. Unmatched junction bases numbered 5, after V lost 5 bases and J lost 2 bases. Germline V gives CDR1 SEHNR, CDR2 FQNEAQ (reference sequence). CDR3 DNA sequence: TGTGCCAGCAGCGTATCAGGGGGCGCCTATAATTCACCCCTCCACTTT. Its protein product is CASSVSGGAYNSPLHF.

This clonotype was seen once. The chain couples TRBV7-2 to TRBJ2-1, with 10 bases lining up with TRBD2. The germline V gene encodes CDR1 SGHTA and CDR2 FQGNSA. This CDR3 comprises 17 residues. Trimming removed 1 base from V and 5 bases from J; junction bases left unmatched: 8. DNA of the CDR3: TGTGCCAGCAGCTTAGGTGACGGGACTAGCGAAGACAATGAGCAGTTCTTC. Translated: CASSLGDGTSEDNEQFF.

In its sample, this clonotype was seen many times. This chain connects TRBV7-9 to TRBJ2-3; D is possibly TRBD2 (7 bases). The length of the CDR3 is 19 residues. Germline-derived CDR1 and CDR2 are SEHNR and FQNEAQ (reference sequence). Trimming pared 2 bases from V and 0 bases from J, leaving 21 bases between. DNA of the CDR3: TGTGCCAGCAGCTTATGGGCGGGGGCCATATCAACTAGCACAGATACGCAGTATTTT. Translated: CASSLWAGAISTSTDTQYF.

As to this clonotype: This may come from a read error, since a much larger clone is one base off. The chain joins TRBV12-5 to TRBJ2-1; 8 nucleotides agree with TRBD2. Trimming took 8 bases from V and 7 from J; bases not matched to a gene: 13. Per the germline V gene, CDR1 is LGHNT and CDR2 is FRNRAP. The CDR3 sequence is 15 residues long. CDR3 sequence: CASSDRGGRWNEQFF. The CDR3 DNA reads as TGTGCTAGTAGTGACCGGGGGGGCCGGTGGAATGAGCAGTTCTTC.

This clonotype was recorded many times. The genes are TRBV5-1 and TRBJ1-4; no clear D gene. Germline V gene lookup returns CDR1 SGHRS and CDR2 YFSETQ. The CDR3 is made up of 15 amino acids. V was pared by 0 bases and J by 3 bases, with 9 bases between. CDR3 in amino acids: CASSLDHTSNEKLFF. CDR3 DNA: TGCGCCAGCAGCTTGGATCACACGTCTAATGAAAAACTGTTTTTT.

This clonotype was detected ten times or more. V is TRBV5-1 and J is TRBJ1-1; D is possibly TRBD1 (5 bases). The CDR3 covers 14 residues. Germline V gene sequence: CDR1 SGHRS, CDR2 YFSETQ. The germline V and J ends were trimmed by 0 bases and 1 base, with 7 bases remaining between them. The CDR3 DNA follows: TGCGCCAGCAGCTTGGACAGGCCGAACACTGAAGCTTTCTTT. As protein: CASSLDRPNTEAFF.

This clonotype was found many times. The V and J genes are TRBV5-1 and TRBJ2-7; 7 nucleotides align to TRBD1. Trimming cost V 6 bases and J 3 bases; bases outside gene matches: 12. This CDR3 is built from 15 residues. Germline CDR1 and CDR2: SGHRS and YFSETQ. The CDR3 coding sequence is TGCGCCAGCAAGTCCCTGCAGGGGGACGTCTACGAGCAGTACTTC. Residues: CASKSLQGDVYEQYF.

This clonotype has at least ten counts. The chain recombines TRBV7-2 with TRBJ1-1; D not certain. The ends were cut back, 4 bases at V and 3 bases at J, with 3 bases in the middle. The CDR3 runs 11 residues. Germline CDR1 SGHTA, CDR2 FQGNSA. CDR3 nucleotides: TGTGCCAGCAGCTGGTACACTGAAGCTTTCTTT. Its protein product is CASSWYTEAFF. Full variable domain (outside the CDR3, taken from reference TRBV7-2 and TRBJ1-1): GAGVSQSPSNKVTEKGKDVELRCDPISGHTALYWYRQSLGQGLEFLIYFQGNSAPDKSGLPSDRFSAERTGGSVSTLTIQRTQQEDSAVYLCASSWYTEAFFGQGTRLTVV.